These 30 T cell receptor beta chains originate from one sample sequenced in a study of shared clonotypes between healthy human individuals. Profiled with immunoSEQ multiplex PCR; TCRdb holds only in-frame clones, not every one. This table has fewer than 600,000 clones, roughly 79% appearing once. The sample taken for sequencing was PBMCs. All receptors come from a woman aged 40-49 years in good health. Some clones in this sample may be carry-over from other donors' samples.

A word on this clone: With a much larger clone just one base away, this may be a read error. The chain carries TRBV2 and TRBJ1-1; D is perhaps TRBD1 (5 bases). The CDR3 extends over 12 amino acids. With 6 bases removed from V and 1 base from J, the gap between germline ends came to 6 bases. CDR1 is SNHLY and CDR2 is FYNNEI in the germline V gene. The CDR3 nucleotides are TGTGCCAGCAGGGGGGGGAACACTGAAGCTTTCTTT. Translation: CASRGGNTEAFF.

The genes are TRBV4-3 and TRBJ1-2; the match to TRBD1 covers 7 bases. This CDR3 contains 14 residues. CDR1 LGHNA and CDR2 YSLEER come from the germline V gene. The V and J ends lost 0 bases and 4 bases, in that order; junction bases with no gene match: 2. CDR3 coding DNA: TGCGCCAGCAGCCAAGACAGGGGGGCCTATGGCTACACCTTC. The encoded protein is CASSQDRGAYGYTF.

The rearrangement links TRBV5-1 to TRBJ1-1; D not resolved. The CDR3 loop spans 15 amino acids. Trimming left V 2 bases short and J 3 bases short, with 14 bases between. CDR1 and CDR2 from the germline V gene are SGHRS and YFSETQ. The CDR3 nucleotides are TGCGCCAGCAGCTTTCGTAATGGACGGCACACTGAAGCTTTCTTT. Its translation: CASSFRNGRHTEAFF.

This sequence joins TRBV27 and TRBJ1-2, with D unclear. The V end lost 2 bases, the J end lost 4 bases, and 8 bases lay between the germline ends. The CDR3 spans 13 residues. Germline V gene data show CDR1 as MNHEY and CDR2 as SMNVEV (reference sequence). CDR3 amino acids: CASSLNQGYGYTF. CDR3 in DNA: TGTGCCAGCAGTTTAAATCAAGGCTATGGCTACACCTTC.

This clone was detected many times. The chain is built from TRBV10-2 and TRBJ2-4; 11 bases match TRBD1. V lost 0 bases, J lost 7 bases, and 5 bases stayed unmatched. The CDR3 runs to 16 residues. The germline gives CDR1 WSHSY, CDR2 SAAADI. DNA of the CDR3: TGCGCCAGCAGTGAGTCCGGGGACAGGGGGACTAACATTCAGTACTTC. Amino acids: CASSESGDRGTNIQYF.

The sample holds one count of this clone. This chain joins TRBV28 and TRBJ1-1; 7 nucleotides agree with TRBD1. The trim removed 7 bases at V and 8 bases at J, leaving 7 bases unmatched. This CDR3 region has 12 residues. Germline-derived CDR1 and CDR2 are MDHEN and SYDVKM. The CDR3 protein is CASNFPDREAFF. For the CDR3, the DNA is TGTGCCAGCAATTTCCCGGACAGGGAAGCTTTCTTT.

J is TRBJ1-1 and V is TRBV5-5; no reliable D call. CDR3 length: 13 amino acids. The V end lost 2 bases, the J end lost 3 bases, and 8 bases lay between the germline ends. Looked up from germline, CDR1 is SGHKS and CDR2 is YYEKEE (reference sequence). In nucleotides, the CDR3 is TGTGCCAGCAGCTTTTCGGCGGACACTGAAGCTTTCTTT. This gives the protein CASSFSADTEAFF. The whole variable domain, remainder taken from reference TRBV5-5 and TRBJ1-1, is DAGVTQSPTHLIKTRGQQVTLRCSPISGHKSVSWYQQVLGQGPQFIFQYYEKEERGRGNFPDRFSARQFPNYSSELNVNALLLGDSALYLCASSFSADTEAFFGQGTRLTVV.

This clone was counted at least ten times. V usage is TRBV29-1 and J usage is TRBJ2-7, with D possibly matching TRBD1 (6 bases). V was pared by 7 bases and J by 0 bases, with 16 bases between. The CDR3 consists of 14 residues. The V gene's germline CDR1 is SQVTM and CDR2 ANQGSEA. The CDR3 DNA sequence: TGCAGCGCACGGGACAACCTCCACTCCTACGAGCAGTACTTC. It is translated as CSARDNLHSYEQYF.

The chain employs TRBV11-2 and TRBJ1-3; D not certain. Trimming pared 5 bases from V and 4 bases from J, leaving 6 bases between. There are 12 residues in the CDR3. In germline, CDR1 is SGHAT, CDR2 FQNNGV. In nucleotides, the CDR3 is TGTGCCAGCAGCCATTCGGGAAACACCATATATTTT. This translates into CASSHSGNTIYF. The entire variable domain, with the rest obtained from reference TRBV11-2 and TRBJ1-3, is as follows: EAGVAQSPRYKIIEKRQSVAFWCNPISGHATLYWYQQILGQGPKLLIQFQNNGVVDDSQLPKDRFSAERLKGVDSTLKIQPAKLEDSAVYLCASSHSGNTIYFGEGSWLTVV.

The table lists this clone with a few counts. The chain links TRBV7-9 to TRBJ2-7; 9 bases agree with TRBD1. After removal of 5 bases from V and 9 bases from J, the junction contained 14 bases not matched to a gene. Germline values: CDR1 SEHNR, CDR2 FQNEAQ (reference sequence). The CDR3 is 15 amino acids. The CDR3 protein is CASSGGTGRISGQYF. DNA of the CDR3: TGTGCCAGCAGCGGTGGGACAGGGCGAATTTCTGGGCAGTACTTC.

V and J are TRBV7-3 and TRBJ2-6; 8 nucleotides match TRBD2. With V trimmed by 5 bases and J by 0 bases, 6 bases remained unmatched. The CDR3 length is 17 residues. CDR1 is SGHTA and CDR2 is FQGTGA in the germline V gene. CDR3 residues: CASSPAGGNSGANVLTF. In DNA, the CDR3 is TGTGCCAGCAGCCCCGCGGGGGGCAACTCTGGGGCCAACGTCCTGACTTTC. Complete variable domain (other parts from reference TRBV7-3 and TRBJ2-6): GAGVSQTPSNKVTEKGKYVELRCDPISGHTALYWYRQSLGQGPEFLIYFQGTGAADDSGLPNDRFFAVRPEGSVSTLKIQRTERGDSAVYLCASSPAGGNSGANVLTFGAGSRLTVL.

The chain employs TRBV27 and TRBJ2-5, with 14 bases fitting TRBD2. The CDR3 totals 17 residues. Trimming took 4 bases from V and 5 from J; bases not matched to a gene: 9. The germline V gene has CDR1 MNHEY and CDR2 SMNVEV (reference sequence). CDR3 protein: CASSSPGTSGSRETQYF. The CDR3 DNA follows: TGTGCCAGCAGTTCGCCCGGGACTAGCGGGAGTCGTGAGACCCAGTACTTC.

The CDR3 nucleotides read TGTGCCAGCAGCGACCCCGGGACAGGGGACGTCGGGCCCCAGCATTTT. Amino acids: CASSDPGTGDVGPQHF. The V and J genes are TRBV7-9 and TRBJ1-5; 10 bases agree with TRBD1. CDR3 length: 16 amino acids. Trimming cost V 5 bases and J 9 bases; bases outside gene matches: 13. The germline V gene has CDR1 SEHNR and CDR2 FQNEAQ (reference sequence). Using reference TRBV7-9 and TRBJ1-5 for the parts outside the CDR3, the full variable domain is DTGVSQNPRHKITKRGQNVTFRCDPISEHNRLYWYRQTLGQGPEFLTYFQNEAQLEKSRLLSDRFSAERPKGSFSTLEIQRTEQGDSAMYLCASSDPGTGDVGPQHFGDGTRLSIL.

The gene calls are TRBV20-1 and TRBJ2-7; D is perhaps TRBD2 (6 bases). Trimming pared 5 bases from V and 7 bases from J, leaving 9 bases between. The germline CDR1 and CDR2 sequences are DFQATT and SNEGSKA (reference sequence). The CDR3 contains 10 residues. CDR3 in amino acids: CSAGTGEQYF. CDR3 DNA: TGCAGTGCTGGGACTGGGGAGCAGTACTTC.

The V gene is TRBV11-2, the J gene TRBJ1-1; D is perhaps TRBD1 (5 bases). CDR3 length: 13 amino acids. V lost 5 bases, J lost 5 bases, and 12 bases lay in between. CDR1 is SGHAT and CDR2 is FQNNGV in the germline V gene. The CDR3 region is CASSPGSGTEAFF. CDR3 nucleotide sequence: TGTGCCAGCAGCCCAGGGTCGGGGACTGAAGCTTTCTTT.

V and J are TRBV2 and TRBJ2-2, with 7 bases that match TRBD2. V lost 4 bases, J lost 0 bases, and 5 bases stayed unmatched. In germline, CDR1 is SNHLY, CDR2 FYNNEI. This CDR3 is 16 amino acids long. For the CDR3, the DNA is TGTGCCAGCAGTGTGCGGGGGTCCGCGAACACCGGGGAGCTGTTTTTT. Its translation: CASSVRGSANTGELFF.

The V gene is TRBV18, the J gene TRBJ2-2; TRBD2 is a possible D gene (6 bases). Germline lookup yields CDR1 KGHSH and CDR2 LQKENI. Trimming took 6 bases from V and 2 from J, leaving 13 bases between them. The CDR3 consists of 15 residues. The CDR3 here is CASSQRLGNTGELFF. CDR3 nucleotides: TGTGCCAGCTCTCAACGACTAGGTAACACCGGGGAGCTGTTTTTT.

This sequence joins TRBV29-1 and TRBJ2-5; tentative D call: TRBD1 (5 bases). Trimming removed 5 bases at V and 5 bases at J, with 12 bases between. CDR3 length equals 12 residues. CDR1 and CDR2 from the germline V gene are SQVTM and ANQGSEA. The CDR3 DNA follows: TGCAGCGTTTCGCACAGGACGGAGACCCAGTACTTC. Encoded protein: CSVSHRTETQYF.

This clone was counted a single time. The J gene is TRBJ2-1, the V gene TRBV28, with 9 bases identical to TRBD2. The CDR3 contains 14 residues. Per germline, CDR1 MDHEN and CDR2 SYDVKM. The J segment lost 5 bases and the V segment lost 5 bases, leaving 4 bases of the junction unmatched. The CDR3 spells CASSPAGGHNEQFF. CDR3 in DNA: TGTGCCAGCAGTCCAGCGGGAGGTCACAATGAGCAGTTCTTC. Complete variable domain (other parts from reference TRBV28 and TRBJ2-1): DVKVTQSSRYLVKRTGEKVFLECVQDMDHENMFWYRQDPGLGLRLIYFSYDVKMKEKGDIPEGYSVSREKKERFSLILESASTNQTSMYLCASSPAGGHNEQFFGPGTRLTVL.

The rearrangement uses TRBV7-9 and TRBJ2-7; the D gene is possibly TRBD2 (5 bases). The CDR3 runs to 12 residues. In germline, CDR1 is SEHNR, CDR2 FQNEAQ (reference sequence). Trimming stripped 6 bases from V and 6 bases from J, with 12 bases between. The CDR3 loop is CASRKAGSEQYF. The CDR3 DNA follows: TGTGCCAGCAGGAAGGCGGGTAGCGAGCAGTACTTC.

This clone was recorded a few times. The chain employs TRBV2 and TRBJ2-6; D is unclear. The germline V gene encodes CDR1 SNHLY and CDR2 FYNNEI. V lost 5 bases to trimming and J lost 7 bases, with 15 bases between them. The CDR3 extends over 15 amino acids. CDR3 residues: CASSLGQNEANVLTF. DNA for the CDR3: TGTGCCAGCAGTTTAGGCCAGAATGAAGCCAACGTCCTGACTTTC.

The rearrangement uses TRBV28 and TRBJ1-1, with D perhaps matching TRBD1 (6 bases). Germline V lookup: CDR1 MDHEN, CDR2 SYDVKM. Trimming took 6 bases from V and 8 from J, leaving 13 bases between them. CDR3 size: 12 residues. The CDR3 region is CASRIGTTEAFF. CDR3 in DNA: TGTGCCAGCAGGATAGGGACAACCGAAGCTTTCTTT.

V and J are TRBV6-5 and TRBJ1-1; unclear D gene. Germline assignment: CDR1 MNHEY and CDR2 SVGAGI. This CDR3 region has 15 residues. The V end was cut by 0 bases, the J end by 5 bases, with 13 bases between. The CDR3 sequence: CASSYSDDRATEAFF. Here the CDR3 DNA reads TGTGCCAGCAGTTACTCAGACGACCGAGCAACTGAAGCTTTCTTT.

This clone appeared a few times. The genes are TRBV9 and TRBJ2-7; 10 positions match TRBD1. Germline trimming cut 2 bases from V and 6 bases from J; bases unmatched to any gene: 11. CDR1 is SGDLS, CDR2 YYNGEE, per germline. The CDR3 is 16 amino acids. For the CDR3, the DNA is TGTGCCAGCAGCGTCGGTTTGGGACAGGGGTTAGGCGAGCAGTACTTC. It encodes CASSVGLGQGLGEQYF.

Ten or more counts support this clone. This chain joins TRBV5-1 and TRBJ2-7; 10 bases align to TRBD1. From germline, CDR1 is SGHRS and CDR2 YFSETQ. V gave up 3 bases and J gave up 5 bases; unmatched junction bases: 11. This CDR3 is 16 amino acids long. In DNA, the CDR3 is TGCGCCAGCAGCTATAACCCCGGGACAGGGGAAGACGAGCAGTACTTC. It specifies CASSYNPGTGEDEQYF.

This clone appeared a few times. V and J are TRBV5-1 and TRBJ2-2; D is unclear. The CDR3 is 13 residues long. The V gene lost 0 bases and the J gene lost 7 bases, with 7 bases spanning the gap. Germline V lookup: CDR1 SGHRS, CDR2 YFSETQ. The chain's CDR3 is CASSLGPGGELFF. CDR3 DNA sequence: TGCGCCAGCAGCTTGGGACCCGGCGGGGAGCTGTTTTTT.

V is TRBV19 and J is TRBJ1-4; D remains ambiguous. V lost 4 bases to trimming and J lost 0 bases, with 6 bases between them. This CDR3 has 14 residues. CDR1 LNHDA and CDR2 SQIVND come from the germline V gene (reference sequence). Here the CDR3 DNA reads TGTGCCAGTAGTACGGCAGCAACTAATGAAAAACTGTTTTTT. Encoded protein: CASSTAATNEKLFF.

CDR3 loop: CASSRDTYEQYF. CDR3 DNA: TGTGCCAGCAGCCGAGACACGTACGAGCAGTACTTC. This sequence joins TRBV14 and TRBJ2-7; D unresolved. Trimming took 4 bases from V and 4 from J, leaving 8 bases between them. CDR1 is SGHDN and CDR2 is FVKESK in the germline V gene. The CDR3 spans 12 residues.

The CDR3 loop reads CASVGTLYNEQFF. DNA for the CDR3: TGTGCCAGCGTCGGGACACTCTACAATGAGCAGTTCTTC. The genes are TRBV28 and TRBJ2-1, with D perhaps TRBD1 (6 bases). Trimming removed 8 bases at V and 3 bases at J, with 11 bases between. The CDR3 is 13 residues long. CDR1 and CDR2 (germline): MDHEN, SYDVKM.

This sequence joins TRBV7-5 and TRBJ2-2; the table's D call, TRBD1, was not checked against the DNA. TRBV7-5 is deemed a pseudogene. The CDR3 is made up of 13 amino acids. Written as DNA, the CDR3 is TGTGCCAGCAGCTACCAGGGCGACGGGGAGCTGTTTTTT. Translation: CASSYQGDGELFF.